Following are 10 T cell receptor beta chains from one sample sequenced in a study of PD-L1 blockade in urothelial cancer listed by TCRdb under 2017. Library preparation was by the immunoSEQ multiplex PCR assay. TCRdb took over this immuneACCESS table, retaining in-frame rearrangements with V and J assigned. Such tables are incomplete; in checked studies, under half of the missing clones stem from an unresolved V gene, and the remainder is unexplained. This sample is represented by about 70,000 clones; 80% to 85% of them were singletons. The ten largest clones capture roughly 4.5% of the sample. The sequencing used PBMCs, collected around atezolizumab (anti-PD-L1) treatment. The receptors shown here come from a man aged 65-85 years with urothelial cancer.

The genes are TRBV7-9 and TRBJ1-2; 10 nucleotides match TRBD1. CDR1 SEHNR and CDR2 FQNEAQ come from the germline V gene (reference sequence). The CDR3 has 16 residues. J lost 1 base, V lost 5 bases, and 7 bases had no gene match. CDR3 sequence: CASSQAGTGDNYGYTF. In nucleotides, the CDR3 is TGTGCCAGCAGCCAAGCCGGGACAGGGGATAACTATGGCTACACCTTC.

This clone was picked up one time. The J gene is TRBJ2-7, the V gene TRBV27, with D tentatively TRBD2 (5 bases). The CDR3 has 15 residues. With 3 bases removed from V and 2 bases from J, the gap between germline ends came to 14 bases. Per the germline V gene, CDR1 is MNHEY and CDR2 is SMNVEV (reference sequence). CDR3 sequence: CASSFSRGRPYEQYF. CDR3 sequence (DNA): TGTGCCAGCAGTTTCTCCCGGGGAAGGCCCTACGAGCAGTACTTC.

The V call is TRBV19, the J call TRBJ2-3; D might be TRBD2 (5 bases). CDR3 length: 15 residues. V was cut by 3 bases and J by 4 bases, with 14 bases left in between. Germline-derived CDR1 and CDR2 are LNHDA and SQIVND (reference sequence). CDR3 sequence reads: CASSISSSSADTQYF. The CDR3 DNA sequence: TGTGCCAGTAGTATCTCGTCTAGTAGCGCAGATACGCAGTATTTT.

The rearrangement links TRBV5-6 to TRBJ2-1; tentative D call: TRBD2 (5 bases). Germline loops: CDR1 SGHDT, CDR2 YYEEEE. This CDR3 has 14 amino acids. The V end lost 1 base, the J end lost 5 bases, and 10 bases lay between the germline ends. The CDR3 coding sequence is TGTGCCAGCAGCTTGAGTTCCGGGAACAATGAGCAGTTCTTC. The encoded protein is CASSLSSGNNEQFF.

This clone was seen once. V and J are TRBV28 and TRBJ2-7, with TRBD1 identical over 10 bases. The trim removed 0 bases at V and 5 bases at J, leaving 7 bases unmatched. Germline V gives CDR1 MDHEN, CDR2 SYDVKM. This CDR3 region has 16 residues. The CDR3 loop reads CASSLWSRDRGHEQYF. The CDR3 coding sequence is TGTGCCAGCAGTTTATGGTCCCGGGACAGGGGACACGAGCAGTACTTC.

The chain couples TRBV5-6 to TRBJ2-3; tentative D call: TRBD1 (6 bases). Trimming left V 2 bases short and J 1 base short, with 20 bases between. Germline-derived CDR1 and CDR2 are SGHDT and YYEEEE. The CDR3 is 18 residues long. The CDR3 coding sequence is TGTGCCAGCAGCTTCGGGGCAGGGGCAAGAATGCGCACAGATACGCAGTATTTT. Translating it yields CASSFGAGARMRTDTQYF.

The chain uses TRBV15 and TRBJ1-3, with unresolved D. V was cut by 0 bases and J by 0 bases, with 6 bases left in between. Germline V gene lookup returns CDR1 LNHNV and CDR2 YYDKDF (reference sequence). The CDR3 is made up of 15 amino acids. CDR3 nucleotides: TGTGCCACCAGCAGAGACCGGGGCTCTGGAAACACCATATATTTT. Amino acids: CATSRDRGSGNTIYF.

V and J are TRBV2 and TRBJ2-5; D is unresolved. Trimming stripped 7 bases from V and 3 bases from J, with 6 bases between. The CDR3 totals 11 residues. CDR1 SNHLY and CDR2 FYNNEI come from the germline V gene. CDR3 sequence reads: CASKAEETQYF. The DNA for the CDR3 is TGTGCCAGCAAGGCGGAAGAGACCCAGTACTTC.

This chain joins TRBV29-1 and TRBJ1-4, with 9 bases lining up with TRBD1. Germline loops: CDR1 SQVTM, CDR2 ANQGSEA. With V trimmed by 6 bases and J by 4 bases, 15 bases remained unmatched. The CDR3 contains 17 residues. CDR3 residues: CSVPGDREVFGNEKLFF. The CDR3 DNA is TGCAGCGTGCCAGGGGACAGGGAGGTCTTCGGTAATGAAAAACTGTTTTTT. The whole variable domain, remainder taken from reference TRBV29-1 and TRBJ1-4, is SAVISQKPSRDICQRGTSLTIQCQVDSQVTMMFWYRQQPGQSLTLIATANQGSEATYESGFVIDKFPISRPNLTFSTLTVSNMSPEDSSIYLCSVPGDREVFGNEKLFFGSGTQLSVL.

This clone was picked up a small number of times. V usage is TRBV11-2 and J usage is TRBJ1-1; TRBD1 matches at 7 bases. Per germline, CDR1 SGHAT and CDR2 FQNNGV. The CDR3 spans 15 residues. The V gene end was trimmed by 5 bases and the J gene end by 5 bases; junction bases not matched to a gene: 11. The CDR3, as DNA: TGTGCCAGCAGCCACAAACGCACAGGGGAGACTGAAGCTTTCTTT. It is translated as CASSHKRTGETEAFF.